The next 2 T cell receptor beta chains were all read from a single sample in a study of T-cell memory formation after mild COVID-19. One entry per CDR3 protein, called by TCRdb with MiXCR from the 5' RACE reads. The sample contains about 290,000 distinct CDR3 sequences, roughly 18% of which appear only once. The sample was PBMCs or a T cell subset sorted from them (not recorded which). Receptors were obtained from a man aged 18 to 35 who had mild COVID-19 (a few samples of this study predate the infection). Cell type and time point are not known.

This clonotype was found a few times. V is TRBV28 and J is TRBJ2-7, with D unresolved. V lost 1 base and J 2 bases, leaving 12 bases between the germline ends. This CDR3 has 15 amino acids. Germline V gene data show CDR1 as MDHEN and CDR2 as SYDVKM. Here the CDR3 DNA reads TGTGCCAGCAGTTTATCGGGTCTACCCCCCTACGAGCAGTACGTC. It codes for CASSLSGLPPYEQYV.

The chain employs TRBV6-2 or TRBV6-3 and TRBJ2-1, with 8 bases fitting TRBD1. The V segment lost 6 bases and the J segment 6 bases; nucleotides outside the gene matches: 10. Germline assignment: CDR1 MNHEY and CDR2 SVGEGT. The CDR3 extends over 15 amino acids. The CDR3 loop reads CASRDTGGLGNEQFF. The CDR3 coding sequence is TGTGCCAGCAGGGATACAGGGGGACTCGGCAATGAGCAGTTCTTC.